What follows are 27 T cell receptor beta chains derived from one specimen sequenced in a study of shared clonotypes between healthy human individuals. Sequenced by immunoSEQ multiplex PCR; TCRdb stores in-frame clones only, minus some. The top ten hold approximately 1.5% of the sample, which has under 1,100,000 clones, about 75% seen once. The sample taken for sequencing was memory CD4+ T cells sorted from blood. Subset: CD45RA-negative fraction. These receptors were obtained from a man aged 18 to 35 in good health.

To note about this clone: The junction differs from germline at one of its ends, possibly a read error. The V and J genes are TRBV19 and TRBJ2-6; possibly TRBD1 or TRBD2 for D (6 bases each). Looked up from germline, CDR1 is LNHDA and CDR2 is SQIVND (reference sequence). The CDR3 spans 16 residues. CDR3 nucleotide sequence: TGTGCTAGTAGTTCCGGGGGCCAAAGTGGGGCCAACGTCCTGACTTTC. Protein sequence: CASSSGGQSGANVLTF.

V usage is TRBV9 and J usage is TRBJ2-7; D not resolved. CDR1 and CDR2 from the germline V gene are SGDLS and YYNGEE. V was trimmed by 0 bases and J by 3 bases, leaving 10 bases between them. CDR3 length: 14 residues. CDR3 nucleotides: TGTGCCAGCAGCGTAGGGGCAGAAGTCTACGAGCAGTACTTC. Protein sequence: CASSVGAEVYEQYF.

The V gene is TRBV7-8, the J gene TRBJ1-5; D remains unclear. Trimming stripped 2 bases from V and 3 bases from J, with 8 bases between. Looked up from germline, CDR1 is SGHVS and CDR2 is FQNEAQ. This CDR3 has 14 amino acids. CDR3: CASSLIGINQPQHF. CDR3 bases: TGTGCCAGCAGCTTAATCGGAATCAATCAGCCCCAGCATTTT. The full variable domain, in which reference TRBV7-8 and TRBJ1-5 provide the parts outside the CDR3, is GAGVSQSPRYKVAKRGQDVALRCDPISGHVSLFWYQQALGQGPEFLTYFQNEAQLDKSGLPSDRFFAERPEGSVSTLKIQRTQQEDSAVYLCASSLIGINQPQHFGDGTRLSIL.

The CDR3 here is CGKSRDRGSGNTIYF. Written as DNA, the CDR3 is TGTGGAAAGAGCCGGGACAGGGGCTCTGGAAACACCATATATTTT. The chain joins TRBV30 to TRBJ1-3, with 10 bases lining up with TRBD1. Germline V gene data show CDR1 as GTSNPN and CDR2 as SVGIG (reference sequence). CDR3 length: 15 amino acids.

V usage is TRBV5-8 and J usage is TRBJ2-2; TRBD1 aligns across 8 bases. Looked up from germline, CDR1 is SGHTS and CDR2 is YDEGEE. The V gene end was trimmed by 5 bases and the J gene end by 6 bases; junction bases not matched to a gene: 12. The CDR3 has 16 residues. CDR3 region: CASSSGQGSRAGELFF. CDR3 DNA: TGTGCCAGCAGTTCTGGACAGGGAAGTAGGGCCGGGGAGCTGTTTTTT.

The J gene is TRBJ2-5, the V gene TRBV5-4; 7 bases agree with TRBD1. This CDR3 is built from 14 residues. From germline, CDR1 is SGHNT and CDR2 YYREEE (reference sequence). Trimming cost V 3 bases and J 3 bases; bases outside gene matches: 5. The CDR3 sequence is CASSSGTVEETQYF. The CDR3 nucleotides read TGTGCCAGCAGCTCCGGGACAGTAGAAGAGACCCAGTACTTC.

Comment on this clone: Distinct nucleotide sequences in the sample also encode this CDR3. This chain uses TRBV9 with TRBJ2-1; 10 bases map to TRBD2. The V and J ends lost 0 bases and 3 bases, in that order; junction bases with no gene match: 0. The CDR3 totals 15 residues. Germline lookup yields CDR1 SGDLS and CDR2 YYNGEE. The DNA for the CDR3 is TGTGCCAGCAGCGTAGCTAGCGGGGGCTACAATGAGCAGTTCTTC. Translation gives CASSVASGGYNEQFF.

The chain joins TRBV5-1 to TRBJ2-1, with TRBD2 matching 9 bases. CDR1 and CDR2 from the germline V gene are SGHRS and YFSETQ. The trim removed 0 bases at V and 4 bases at J, leaving 5 bases unmatched. This CDR3 has 16 residues. The CDR3 DNA sequence: TGCGCCAGCAGCTTGGCCGGTAGCGGGGGATACAATGAGCAGTTCTTC. Translation: CASSLAGSGGYNEQFF.

This chain uses TRBV15 with TRBJ2-1; maybe TRBD1 (5 bases). Germline CDR1 reads LNHNV; CDR2 reads YYDKDF (reference sequence). The V end was cut by 3 bases, the J end by 10 bases, with 13 bases between. This CDR3 is 13 amino acids long. CDR3 protein: CATSRDLKGEQFF. The CDR3 coding sequence is TGTGCCACCAGCAGGGATTTAAAGGGGGAGCAGTTCTTC.

This clone was seen many times. One end of the junction fails to match germline, which may point to a read error. V gene TRBV12-5 combines with J gene TRBJ2-3; the match to TRBD2 covers 8 bases. There are 15 residues in the CDR3. Germline-derived CDR1 and CDR2 are LGHNT and FRNRAP. This chain's CDR3 is CASGLGLAGTDTQYF. CDR3 nucleotide sequence: TGTGCTAGTGGTTTGGGCCTAGCGGGCACCGATACGCAGTATTTT.

The J gene is TRBJ2-1, the V gene TRBV27; D may be TRBD1 (5 bases). The V gene's germline CDR1 is MNHEY and CDR2 SMNVEV (reference sequence). V gave up 6 bases and J gave up 0 bases, with 15 bases separating them. CDR3 size: 16 residues. CDR3 nucleotides: TGTGCCAGCAGAGCGTTGGGGCCGCTCTCCTACAATGAGCAGTTCTTC. Translated: CASRALGPLSYNEQFF.

This chain joins TRBV9 and TRBJ1-2; D call uncertain. V was shortened by 0 bases and J by 7 bases, with 10 bases between the two germline ends. CDR1 is SGDLS, CDR2 YYNGEE, per germline. This CDR3 has 13 residues. CDR3 nucleotide sequence: TGTGCCAGCAGCGTAGGGTATGGGAGTGGCTACACCTTC. Translation: CASSVGYGSGYTF.

This chain joins TRBV2 and TRBJ2-4; TRBD2 agrees at 7 bases. The CDR3 has 14 residues. Germline CDR1 and CDR2: SNHLY and FYNNEI. V dropped 3 bases and J dropped 8; count of bases not matched to a gene: 7. CDR3 in amino acids: CASSDGGAGDIQYF. CDR3 DNA sequence: TGTGCCAGCAGTGATGGCGGGGCGGGGGACATTCAGTACTTC.

The rearrangement uses TRBV6-6 and TRBJ2-3, with 7 nucleotides matching TRBD2. Trimming took 5 bases from V and 6 from J; bases not matched to a gene: 11. Germline CDR1 reads MNHNY; CDR2 reads SVGAGI (reference sequence). The CDR3 has 15 amino acids. The CDR3 DNA reads as TGTGCCAGCAGTCCGGTCGGGGGGTACGGTGATACGCAGTATTTT. Its translation: CASSPVGGYGDTQYF.

This chain uses TRBV10-1 with TRBJ2-7; D perhaps matches TRBD1 (6 bases). Between the trimmed V and J ends, which lost 0 bases and 0 bases, there was a span of 18 bases. Germline V gene data show CDR1 as WNHNN and CDR2 as SYGVQD (reference sequence). The length of the CDR3 is 18 residues. DNA of the CDR3: TGCGCCAGCAGTGAGTCTCGGAGTCCGGGACACACCTCCTACGAGCAGTACTTC. Translated, it gives CASSESRSPGHTSYEQYF.

Note on this clone: The same CDR3 is also encoded by other DNA sequences in this sample. The chain is built from TRBV19 and TRBJ1-4; the match to TRBD1 covers 9 bases. CDR3 length: 13 amino acids. Germline-derived CDR1 and CDR2 are LNHDA and SQIVND (reference sequence). Trimming at V came to 8 bases and at J to 8 bases, leaving 6 bases not matched to a gene. As DNA, the CDR3 is TGTGCCAGTTCGGACAGGGGAGGAGAAAAACTGTTTTTT. Protein sequence: CASSDRGGEKLFF.

V gene TRBV6-1 combines with J gene TRBJ1-2; D is unresolved. Trimming shortened V by 4 bases and J by 4 bases, and 13 bases separated the two germline ends. This CDR3 is 14 amino acids long. In germline, CDR1 is MNHNS, CDR2 SASEGT. The CDR3 is CASSGDGATYGYTF. The CDR3 DNA follows: TGTGCCAGCAGTGGAGACGGAGCCACCTATGGCTACACCTTC.

The V gene is TRBV6-5, the J gene TRBJ1-3; D is uncertain. Germline V CDR1 and CDR2: MNHEY, SVGAGI. Trimming shortened V by 8 bases and J by 4 bases, and 12 bases separated the two germline ends. The CDR3 runs 13 residues. CDR3 protein: CASLVPGGNTIYF. The CDR3 nucleotides read TGTGCCAGCCTAGTGCCAGGAGGAAACACCATATATTTT.

This clone was picked up one time. Other DNA sequences from this sample encode an identical CDR3 as well. V and J are TRBV9 and TRBJ2-7, with 10 bases that match TRBD2. Germline loops: CDR1 SGDLS, CDR2 YYNGEE. With 0 bases clipped from V and 6 bases from J, the junction kept 3 bases outside the gene matches. The CDR3 extends over 14 amino acids. CDR3 coding DNA: TGTGCCAGCAGCGTAGAAGGGACTAGCGCCGAGCAGTACTTC. Translated: CASSVEGTSAEQYF.

The rearrangement links TRBV19 to TRBJ2-3; 7 positions agree with TRBD2. CDR1 is LNHDA, CDR2 SQIVND, per germline (reference sequence). V dropped 10 bases and J dropped 1; count of bases not matched to a gene: 8. The CDR3 loop spans 14 amino acids. The CDR3 region has the DNA TGTGCCACCCAAGAAGCGGGACGCACAGATACGCAGTATTTT. Translating it yields CATQEAGRTDTQYF.

Comment on this clone: At the DNA level, this CDR3 is encoded by other sequences in the same sample as well. The rearrangement links TRBV7-2 to TRBJ2-1; 8 nucleotides match TRBD1. CDR1 is SGHTA, CDR2 FQGNSA, per germline. Trimming cost V 3 bases and J 1 base; bases outside gene matches: 2. The CDR3 has 15 residues. In DNA, the CDR3 is TGTGCCAGCAGCTTCGACAGGGGTTCCTACAATGAGCAGTTCTTC. It yields the protein CASSFDRGSYNEQFF.

The chain uses TRBV5-4 and TRBJ1-2; TRBD1 matches 7 bases. Germline V CDR1 and CDR2: SGHNT, YYREEE (reference sequence). After removal of 0 bases from V and 0 bases from J, the junction contained 5 bases not matched to a gene. The CDR3 consists of 16 residues. The CDR3 bases are TGTGCCAGCAGCTTGGCGGGACAGAGAACTAACTATGGCTACACCTTC. Translation: CASSLAGQRTNYGYTF.

The gene calls are TRBV5-6 and TRBJ1-6; 9 bases match TRBD1. There are 15 residues in the CDR3. Germline CDR1 SGHDT, CDR2 YYEEEE. V lost 1 base, J lost 8 bases, and 4 bases stayed unmatched. In nucleotides, the CDR3 is TGTGCCAGCAGCTTGAGGGACAGGGATGATTCACCCCTCCACTTT. Its translation: CASSLRDRDDSPLHF.

The chain is built from TRBV5-1 and TRBJ2-7, with 7 nucleotides matching TRBD2. The J segment lost 3 bases and the V segment lost 7 bases, leaving 13 bases of the junction unmatched. Germline CDR1 SGHRS, CDR2 YFSETQ. CDR3 length: 15 amino acids. In DNA form, the CDR3 reads TGCGCCAGCCGGGTCGGGGAGGGAATATTCTACGAGCAGTACTTC. It encodes CASRVGEGIFYEQYF.

This rearrangement joins TRBV6-5 to TRBJ2-5; D gene uncertain. This CDR3 comprises 15 residues. V was cut by 0 bases and J by 5 bases, with 13 bases left in between. Germline values: CDR1 MNHEY, CDR2 SVGAGI. CDR3 protein: CASSYSGPPAETQYF. The CDR3 DNA sequence: TGTGCCAGCAGTTACTCGGGCCCTCCGGCGGAGACCCAGTACTTC.

The rearrangement links TRBV18 to TRBJ2-4, with D possibly being TRBD1 (6 bases). Looked up from germline, CDR1 is KGHSH and CDR2 is LQKENI. The V end lost 1 base, the J end lost 0 bases, and 10 bases lay between the germline ends. The CDR3 consists of 16 residues. The CDR3 protein is CASSPLQGLAKNIQYF. In nucleotides, the CDR3 is TGTGCCAGCTCACCACTGCAGGGGCTAGCCAAAAACATTCAGTACTTC.

This clone was counted at least ten times. The V and J genes are TRBV2 and TRBJ2-5, with TRBD1 matching 9 bases. The V gene end was trimmed by 10 bases and the J gene end by 5 bases; junction bases not matched to a gene: 5. The CDR3 has 12 amino acids. Germline V CDR1 and CDR2: SNHLY, FYNNEI. DNA for the CDR3: TGTGCCACCGGGACAGGGTGGGAGACCCAGTACTTC. This gives the protein CATGTGWETQYF.